Shown below are 19 T cell receptor beta chains from a single sample sequenced in a study of blood T cell repertoires in COVID-19. The assay was immunoSEQ multiplex PCR, and TCRdb's table has in-frame clones only and misses some. The sample carries roughly 280,000 clones, around 87% recorded once. The sequenced sample consisted of peripheral blood. The receptors originated from a man aged 18-30 years with active or convalescent COVID-19.

This chain connects TRBV6-5 to TRBJ1-2; 7 bases match TRBD1. Per germline, CDR1 MNHEY and CDR2 SVGAGI. With V trimmed by 7 bases and J by 0 bases, 8 bases remained unmatched. The CDR3 is 15 residues long. CDR3 region: CASNDRETANYGYTF. As DNA, the CDR3 is TGTGCCAGCAACGACAGGGAAACGGCTAACTATGGCTACACCTTC.

This rearrangement joins TRBV12-3 or TRBV12-4 to TRBJ1-2; the D gene is possibly TRBD1 (5 bases). This CDR3 is 13 amino acids long. Trimming shortened V by 7 bases and J by 7 bases, and 16 bases separated the two germline ends. This chain's CDR3 is CASTPGVGLGYTF. CDR3 in DNA: TGTGCCAGCACTCCCGGTGTGGGGCTTGGCTACACCTTC.

This clone was seen just once. This sequence joins TRBV10-1 and TRBJ2-1; a possible D gene is TRBD1 (5 bases). CDR1 and CDR2 (germline): WNHNN, SYGVQD (reference sequence). The germline V and J ends were trimmed by 6 bases and 0 bases, with 12 bases remaining between them. The CDR3 contains 15 residues. DNA for the CDR3: TGCGCCAGCAGAACAGGCCCCGTCTCCTACAATGAGCAGTTCTTC. Its translation: CASRTGPVSYNEQFF.

The chain uses TRBV6-5 and TRBJ2-7; D gene unclear. The length of the CDR3 is 13 residues. V gave up 7 bases and J gave up 0 bases, with 10 bases separating them. The germline gives CDR1 MNHEY, CDR2 SVGAGI. CDR3 protein: CASTRSASYEQYF. The CDR3 DNA reads as TGTGCCAGCACTCGCAGTGCCTCCTACGAGCAGTACTTC.

The rearrangement joins TRBV16 to TRBJ1-2; 10 nucleotides agree with TRBD1. The V gene's germline CDR1 is KGHSY and CDR2 FQNENV. The J segment lost 4 bases and the V segment lost 1 base, leaving 6 bases of the junction unmatched. The CDR3 is made up of 16 amino acids. CDR3 bases: TGTGCCAGCAGCCAATTTGACAGGGGGCTCGGCTATGGCTACACCTTC. Amino acid sequence: CASSQFDRGLGYGYTF.

The chain recombines TRBV2 with TRBJ2-6; weak D call: TRBD1 (5 bases). Germline-derived CDR1 and CDR2 are SNHLY and FYNNEI. The CDR3 is 15 amino acids. The V end lost 7 bases, the J end lost 2 bases, and 12 bases lay between the germline ends. Here the CDR3 DNA reads TGTGCCAGCACCTCAGGGCCCGCTGGGGCCAACGTCCTGACTTTC. Its translation is CASTSGPAGANVLTF.

J is TRBJ2-1 and V is TRBV11-3; TRBD2 might be the D (6 bases). The germline CDR1 and CDR2 sequences are SGHNT and YENEEA. The CDR3 runs to 15 residues. V was trimmed by 9 bases and J by 0 bases, leaving 15 bases between them. The CDR3 loop reads CARDPRGGSYNEQFF. CDR3 DNA sequence: TGTGCCAGGGACCCAAGGGGAGGCTCCTACAATGAGCAGTTCTTC.

This chain uses TRBV5-8 with TRBJ2-1; 12 nucleotides agree with TRBD2. The CDR3 runs 15 residues. Unmatched junction bases numbered 4, after V lost 3 bases and J lost 6 bases. Germline CDR1 is SGHTS and CDR2 is YDEGEE. The DNA of the CDR3 is TGTGCCAGCAGCTCACTACTAGCGGGAGGCAATGAGCAGTTCTTC. This gives the protein CASSSLLAGGNEQFF. Based on the CDR3 plus reference TRBV5-8 and TRBJ2-1, the full variable domain is EAGVTQSPTHLIKTRGQQATLRCSPISGHTSVYWYQQALGLGLQFLLWYDEGEERNRGNFPPRFSGRQFPNYSSELNVNALELEDSALYLCASSSLLAGGNEQFFGPGTRLTVL.

The chain is built from TRBV12-5 and TRBJ1-4; D remains ambiguous. This CDR3 has 12 amino acids. Trimming removed 6 bases at V and 8 bases at J, with 10 bases between. The germline gives CDR1 LGHNT, CDR2 FRNRAP. The CDR3 loop reads CASGSNREKLFF. The DNA for the CDR3 is TGTGCTAGTGGCTCAAATCGGGAAAAACTGTTTTTT. Combining the CDR3 with reference TRBV12-5 and TRBJ1-4 gives the whole variable domain DARVTQTPRHKVTEMGQEVTMRCQPILGHNTVFWYRQTMMQGLELLAYFRNRAPLDDSGMPKDRFSAEMPDATLATLKIQPSEPRDSAVYFCASGSNREKLFFGSGTQLSVL.

V gene TRBV7-2 combines with J gene TRBJ2-7; the D gene is possibly TRBD2 (5 bases). Germline lookup yields CDR1 SGHTA and CDR2 FQGNSA. CDR3 length: 14 residues. Trimming left V 6 bases short and J 5 bases short, with 17 bases between. The CDR3 sequence is CASRHEDYPHEQYF. The CDR3 nucleotides read TGTGCCAGCAGACATGAAGACTACCCCCACGAGCAGTACTTC.

The V and J genes are TRBV6-2 or TRBV6-3 and TRBJ2-7; 9 bases are a match to TRBD2. The germline gives CDR1 MNHEY, CDR2 SVGEGT. The CDR3 is 13 residues long. V lost 8 bases, J lost 4 bases, and 6 bases stayed unmatched. This chain's CDR3 is CASGLTSGYEQYF. Written as DNA, the CDR3 is TGTGCCAGCGGCCTGACTAGCGGTTACGAGCAGTACTTC.

The rearrangement links TRBV3-1 (or the pseudogene TRBV3-2) to TRBJ1-2; D gene ambiguous. There are 14 residues in the CDR3. Germline CDR1 is LGHDT and CDR2 is YNNKEL (reference sequence). V was clipped by 1 base and J by 4 bases, with 10 bases between them. CDR3 sequence reads: CASSQGSTPYGYTF. As DNA, the CDR3 is TGTGCCAGCAGCCAAGGATCTACGCCCTATGGCTACACCTTC.

This rearrangement joins TRBV10-1 to TRBJ1-2; maybe TRBD1 (5 bases). The germline CDR1 and CDR2 sequences are WNHNN and SYGVQD (reference sequence). The CDR3 extends over 17 amino acids. V was shortened by 3 bases and J by 3 bases, with 20 bases between the two germline ends. CDR3 coding DNA: TGCGCCAGCAGTGAAGTGAGACAGCGGGAGGGTCACTATGGCTACACCTTC. Translating it yields CASSEVRQREGHYGYTF.

The V call is TRBV14, the J call TRBJ2-1, with TRBD2 as a possible D gene (5 bases). Germline CDR1 is SGHDN and CDR2 is FVKESK. CDR3 length equals 16 residues. Trimming left V 4 bases short and J 5 bases short, with 18 bases between. The CDR3 is CASSPAHTGNNNEQFF. CDR3 in DNA: TGTGCCAGCAGCCCGGCGCATACGGGGAATAACAATGAGCAGTTCTTC.

In regard to this clone: A clone one base away is much larger, so this may be a read error. The CDR3 DNA follows: TGTGCCAGCAGTTGGGGCCGGGAGCAGTACTTC. Amino acids: CASSWGREQYF. This chain uses TRBV6-5 with TRBJ2-7; tentatively, D is TRBD1 (5 bases). This CDR3 has 11 residues. The germline CDR1 and CDR2 sequences are MNHEY and SVGAGI. Trimming cost V 4 bases and J 7 bases, with 8 bases left between them.

The gene calls are TRBV7-9 and TRBJ2-7; TRBD1 agrees at 9 bases. The V gene's germline CDR1 is SEHNR and CDR2 FQNEAQ (reference sequence). Germline trimming cut 1 base from V and 1 base from J; bases unmatched to any gene: 2. There are 15 residues in the CDR3. CDR3 in amino acids: CASSLGGTGSYEQYF. The CDR3 bases are TGTGCCAGCAGCTTAGGTGGGACAGGGTCCTACGAGCAGTACTTC.

The gene calls are TRBV19 and TRBJ1-5; a weak D match, TRBD1 (5 bases). Between the trimmed V and J ends, which lost 7 bases and 5 bases, there was a span of 21 bases. Looked up from germline, CDR1 is LNHDA and CDR2 is SQIVND (reference sequence). This CDR3 contains 16 residues. The CDR3 is CASTLRGFRVDQPQHF. The CDR3 region has the DNA TGTGCCAGTACCCTACGCGGTTTCAGGGTGGATCAGCCCCAGCATTTT.

The rearrangement uses TRBV28 and TRBJ1-1; D perhaps matches TRBD1 (6 bases). This CDR3 region has 13 residues. Trimming stripped 5 bases from V and 1 base from J, with 8 bases between. CDR1 MDHEN and CDR2 SYDVKM come from the germline V gene. CDR3 amino acids: CASSQGQNTEAFF. The CDR3 DNA is TGTGCCAGCAGTCAGGGACAGAACACTGAAGCTTTCTTT.

The chain has TRBV15 and TRBJ2-1, with D perhaps TRBD2 (6 bases). V dropped 3 bases and J dropped 4 bases, with 13 bases sitting between them. Per the germline V gene, CDR1 is LNHNV and CDR2 is YYDKDF (reference sequence). This CDR3 contains 15 residues. Here the CDR3 reads CATSRTTSRYNEQFF. The DNA for the CDR3 is TGTGCCACCAGCAGGACCACTAGCAGATACAATGAGCAGTTCTTC. The full variable domain, rest sourced from reference TRBV15 and TRBJ2-1, is DAMVIQNPRYQVTQFGKPVTLSCSQTLNHNVMYWYQQKSSQAPKLLFHYYDKDFNNEADTPDNFQSRRPNTSFCFLDIRSPGLGDTAMYLCATSRTTSRYNEQFFGPGTRLTVL.